This T cell receptor beta chain was documented in a study of T cells in Graves' hyperthyroidism and ophthalmopathy. The V gene lost 4 bases and the J gene lost 2 bases, with 3 bases spanning the gap. The germline V gene encodes CDR1 MNHEY and CDR2 SMNVEV (reference sequence). The CDR3 is 12 residues long. There are many counts of this clonotype. RNA transcripts were the template for amplifying TCR beta CDR3 regions. When the TCR CDR3 underwent first-round RT-PCR, the HTBI primer set was used. TCRdb called the multiplex PCR reads again in MiXCR, with one record for every CDR3 protein. The repertoire holds hundreds of thousands of distinct CDR3 sequences, with over 10% as singletons.

This receptor was identified in a woman aged 18-35 years with Graves' hyperthyroidism. Material: blood. The chain has TRBV27 and TRBJ2-1; D gene uncertain. CDR3 residues: CASSSPYNEQFF. The CDR3, as DNA: TGTGCCAGCAGTTCGCCCTACAATGAGCAGTTCTTC.